The rows below give T cell receptor beta chains drawn from one sample of a study of shared clonotypes between healthy human individuals. Some clones are missing from TCRdb's copy, which holds only in-frame ones; the method was immunoSEQ multiplex PCR. The sample comprises roughly 500,000 clones, around 85% of which are singletons, and about 13% rests with the top ten. Sequenced sample: PBMCs. These TCRs come from a woman in her thirties or forties in good health. Some clones in this sample may be carry-over from other donors' samples. The CDR3 runs from the conserved cysteine through the conserved F or W. D genes are given only for firm matches. Clone size is shown for a subset of rows, as once, few, many or a class of expanded clone.

d_call cdr3_length j_call clone_size v_call cdr3_nt cdr3_aa
- 12 TRBJ2-7 - TRBV18 TGTGCCAGCTCAACAGGGACTTACGAGCAGTACTTC CASSTGTYEQYF
TRBD1 13 TRBJ2-7 - TRBV7-9 TGTGCCAGCAGCACAACCGGGACAGGGTCTCAGTACTTC CASSTTGTGSQYF
- 13 TRBJ2-3 - TRBV6-5 TGTGCCAGCAGTTACGGGAGCACAGATACGCAGTATTTT CASSYGSTDTQYF
- 12 TRBJ2-5 - TRBV11-3 TGTGCCAGCAGCTCCGTGGGGGAGACCCAGTACTTC CASSSVGETQYF
- 12 TRBJ1-4 - TRBV30 TGTGCCTGGAGTCCACCCGGGACAACTTTGTTTTTT CAWSPPGTTLFF
- 14 TRBJ2-3 - TRBV11-2 TGTGCCAGCAGCTTAGCACTGAACACAGATACGCAGTATTTT CASSLALNTDTQYF
- 14 TRBJ2-1 - TRBV6-6 TGTGCCAGCAGTTACTCCAGGGTGTACAATGAGCAGTTCTTC CASSYSRVYNEQFF
- 14 TRBJ2-1 - TRBV7-2 TGTGCCAGCAGCTTGAACGAGGGGTACAATGAGCAGTTCTTC CASSLNEGYNEQFF
TRBD2 20 TRBJ2-7 - TRBV5-8 TGTGCCAGCAGCTTGGAAGCTGTCCCGGGACTAGCGGGTGACCTCTACGAGCAGTACTTC CASSLEAVPGLAGDLYEQYF
- 14 TRBJ2-7 - TRBV9 TGTGCCAGCAGCGTAGAAGGAGGGGCCTACGAGCAGTACTTC CASSVEGGAYEQYF
TRBD1 14 TRBJ2-7 few TRBV18 TGTGCCAGCTCACCCAATAACAGGGGGCTCGAGCAGTACTTC CASSPNNRGLEQYF